These 19 T cell receptor beta chains came from one sample sequenced in a study of T-cell memory formation after mild COVID-19. TCRdb reprocessed the 5' RACE reads with MiXCR, giving one entry per CDR3 protein. Of approximately 260,000 distinct CDR3 sequences in the sample, around 15% were seen once. Sequenced sample: PBMCs or a T cell subset sorted from them (not recorded which). Every receptor here comes from a man younger than 35 who had mild COVID-19 (a few samples of this study predate the infection). Cell type and time point are not known.

The V and J genes are TRBV9 and TRBJ2-1; D is unresolved. This CDR3 comprises 14 residues. V lost 3 bases, J lost 2 bases, and 9 bases lay in between. The germline V gene encodes CDR1 SGDLS and CDR2 YYNGEE. Here the CDR3 DNA reads TGTGCCAGCAGCGGACCAACAGCCTACAATGAGCAGTTCTTC. This gives the protein CASSGPTAYNEQFF.

This clonotype was seen a handful of times. V and J are TRBV14 and TRBJ2-7, with D possibly TRBD2 on 5 matching bases. Trimming left V 1 base short and J 6 bases short, with 7 bases between. The CDR3 is 12 amino acids. Germline CDR1 is SGHDN and CDR2 is FVKESK. The CDR3 DNA follows: TGTGCCAGCAGCCAAGGACTACTCGAGCAGTACGTC. Translated, it gives CASSQGLLEQYV.

The chain links TRBV7-9 to TRBJ1-4; 11 nucleotides line up with TRBD1. The CDR3 has 15 amino acids. CDR1 is SEHNR, CDR2 FQNEAQ, per germline (reference sequence). Germline trimming cut 5 bases from V and 6 bases from J; bases unmatched to any gene: 5. The CDR3: CASSRRDRGYEKLFF. CDR3 DNA sequence: TGTGCCAGCAGCCGCCGGGACAGGGGGTATGAAAAACTGTTTTTT. Full variable domain (outside the CDR3, taken from reference TRBV7-9 and TRBJ1-4): DTGVSQNPRHKITKRGQNVTFRCDPISEHNRLYWYRQTLGQGPEFLTYFQNEAQLEKSRLLSDRFSAERPKGSFSTLEIQRTEQGDSAMYLCASSRRDRGYEKLFFGSGTQLSVL.

The chain couples TRBV6-2 or TRBV6-3 to TRBJ1-2, with D possibly TRBD1 on 6 matching bases. V lost 0 bases to trimming and J lost 4 bases, with 12 bases between them. CDR3 length: 15 residues. In germline, CDR1 is MNHEY, CDR2 SVGEGT. The CDR3 region has the DNA TGTGCCAGCAGTTACTCCCAGGGACAAGGCTATGGCTACACCTTC. It encodes CASSYSQGQGYGYTF.

This clonotype was seen more than once but under ten times. The chain uses TRBV29-1 and TRBJ1-5; D unclear. V lost 5 bases and J lost 4, with 9 bases in between. In germline, CDR1 is SQVTM, CDR2 ANQGSEA. The CDR3 sequence is 12 residues long. This CDR3 reads CSVMGENQPQHF. CDR3 nucleotides: TGCAGCGTTATGGGTGAGAATCAGCCCCAGCATTTT.

V is TRBV4-1 and J is TRBJ1-4; TRBD1 agrees at 10 bases. The V gene's germline CDR1 is MGHRA and CDR2 YSYEKL. V shed 3 bases and J 4 bases; nucleotides not matched to a gene: 2. This CDR3 has 15 amino acids. The CDR3 nucleotides read TGCGCCAGCAGCCAGGGACAGGGGCTTAATGAAAAACTGTTTTTT. It yields the protein CASSQGQGLNEKLFF.

This clonotype has just a few counts. The gene calls are TRBV27 and TRBJ1-1; 9 bases line up with TRBD1. This CDR3 has 16 amino acids. The V and J ends lost 5 bases and 2 bases, in that order; junction bases with no gene match: 9. Germline V CDR1 and CDR2: MNHEY, SMNVEV (reference sequence). CDR3 nucleotides: TGTGCCAGCAGTCCATTGGGACAGGGAGGAAACACTGAAGCTTTCTTT. Encoded protein: CASSPLGQGGNTEAFF.

This clonotype was recorded a few times. The CDR3 here is CSARGPLRGQGANTGELFF. The CDR3 nucleotides read TGCAGTGCTAGAGGCCCCCTGCGGGGACAGGGCGCGAACACCGGGGAGCTGTTTTTT. This chain uses TRBV20-1 with TRBJ2-2, with TRBD1 identical over 9 bases. Germline assignment: CDR1 DFQATT and CDR2 SNEGSKA (reference sequence). The CDR3 totals 19 residues. With V trimmed by 1 base and J by 0 bases, 12 bases remained unmatched.

The rearrangement joins TRBV28 to TRBJ1-2; TRBD1 is a possible D gene (5 bases). Per germline, CDR1 MDHEN and CDR2 SYDVKM. V was cut by 5 bases and J by 1 base, with 17 bases left in between. The length of the CDR3 is 16 residues. The CDR3 DNA sequence: TGTGCCAGCAGTCTCCCAGAGACAGAATTTAACTATGGCTACACCTTC. Protein: CASSLPETEFNYGYTF.

This rearrangement joins TRBV5-1 to TRBJ1-1, with D maybe TRBD1 (6 bases). The V end lost 4 bases, the J end lost 0 bases, and 16 bases lay between the germline ends. CDR3 length equals 16 residues. CDR1 is SGHRS and CDR2 is YFSETQ in the germline V gene. Written as DNA, the CDR3 is TGCGCCAGCAGCACAACTTCGGGGGGCATGAACACTGAAGCTTTCTTT. Translated, it gives CASSTTSGGMNTEAFF.

This clonotype was counted a few times. V gene TRBV9 combines with J gene TRBJ2-5; D may be TRBD1 (5 bases). V gave up 3 bases and J gave up 5 bases, with 11 bases separating them. This CDR3 comprises 13 residues. Germline V gene sequence: CDR1 SGDLS, CDR2 YYNGEE. The CDR3 sequence is CASSAHRGETQYF. The CDR3 DNA follows: TGTGCCAGCAGCGCCCATAGGGGCGAGACCCAGTACTTC.

This chain connects TRBV7-2 to TRBJ1-6; 7 bases line up with TRBD1. J gave up 10 bases and V 3 bases, and 12 bases lay outside the gene matches. The germline gives CDR1 SGHTA, CDR2 FQGNSA. This CDR3 comprises 16 residues. CDR3 region: CASSLTGTRISSPLHF. In nucleotides, the CDR3 is TGTGCCAGCAGCTTGACAGGGACTCGAATTAGCTCACCCCTCCACTTT.

The chain joins TRBV20-1 to TRBJ2-7; D not resolved. The CDR3 consists of 12 residues. V lost 5 bases to trimming and J lost 2 bases, with 10 bases between them. The germline gives CDR1 DFQATT, CDR2 SNEGSKA (reference sequence). The CDR3 region is CSAPTDAYEQYF. In DNA, the CDR3 is TGCAGTGCTCCGACGGATGCCTACGAGCAGTACTTC.

The chain uses TRBV7-6 and TRBJ2-1; D remains unclear. Trimming took 5 bases from V and 5 from J, leaving 10 bases between them. CDR1 and CDR2 from the germline V gene are SGHVS and FNYEAQ. There are 13 residues in the CDR3. CDR3 DNA: TGTGCCAGCAGCGCGGTATTGGACAATGAGCAGTTCTTC. It codes for CASSAVLDNEQFF.

There are many counts of this clonotype. V usage is TRBV12-3 or TRBV12-4 and J usage is TRBJ2-7, with 8 bases aligning to TRBD1. There are 15 residues in the CDR3. With V trimmed by 5 bases and J by 3 bases, 9 bases remained unmatched. Written as DNA, the CDR3 is TGTGCCAGCAGTAAACCCGGGACAGGAGGCTACGAGCAGTACTTC. Protein product: CASSKPGTGGYEQYF.

The CDR3 spells CASSSRGPSIFLQPQHF. As DNA, the CDR3 is TGTGCCAGCAGTTCCAGGGGGCCCAGCATTTTTCTTCAGCCCCAGCATTTT. The J gene is TRBJ1-5, the V gene TRBV28, with 8 bases matching TRBD1. V dropped 4 bases and J dropped 6; count of bases not matched to a gene: 14. CDR3 length: 17 residues. Germline V gene sequence: CDR1 MDHEN, CDR2 SYDVKM.

J is TRBJ2-5 and V is TRBV9, with D possibly TRBD2 on 6 matching bases. Germline V gives CDR1 SGDLS, CDR2 YYNGEE. This CDR3 contains 14 residues. V was shortened by 6 bases and J by 5 bases, with 17 bases between the two germline ends. CDR3 region: CASTTWGDGETQYF. The CDR3 DNA follows: TGTGCCAGCACTACTTGGGGGGACGGGGAGACCCAGTACTTC.

This clonotype was seen a handful of times. In DNA form, the CDR3 reads TGTGCCAGCAGCCCGACTAGGTTCAATGAGCAGTTCTTC. It yields the protein CASSPTRFNEQFF. The chain combines TRBV7-2 with TRBJ2-1; a possible D gene is TRBD2 (6 bases). The V and J ends lost 5 bases and 6 bases respectively, with 11 bases between them. Germline assignment: CDR1 SGHTA and CDR2 FQGNSA. The CDR3 loop spans 13 amino acids.

This clonotype was detected only a few times. CDR3 sequence reads: CSAPDGNTGELFF. For the CDR3, the DNA is TGCAGTGCCCCGGACGGGAACACCGGGGAGCTGTTTTTT. The V gene is TRBV20-1, the J gene TRBJ2-2; D is unclear. V was cut by 6 bases and J by 1 base, with 9 bases left in between. This CDR3 comprises 13 residues. Germline V gene data show CDR1 as DFQATT and CDR2 as SNEGSKA (reference sequence).